This T cell receptor beta chain was observed in a study of chemoradiotherapy in HPV16-positive cancers. Study as a whole: Candidate HPV-specific clones and shared TCR motifs came from a couple of HPV16-positive patients. Findings and limits, study-wide: For HPV16-positive patients, expanding HPV-responsive T cells associated with longer recurrence-free survival. Candidate HPV-specific clones and E7-related TCR motifs grew in tumor during treatment.

Concerning this clone itself: Antigen specificity is unknown.

Repeated repertoire sampling spanned the course of chemoradiotherapy. The repertoire was sequenced with immunoSEQ multiplex PCR; TCRdb's copy has only in-frame clones and lacks some. The table lists 9,500 to 15,000 clones, roughly 90% of them singletons. Germline-derived CDR1 and CDR2 are MRHNA and SNTAGT. The CDR3 is 15 residues long. The V and J ends lost 6 bases and 12 bases respectively, with 21 bases between them. This specimen was blood, taken from a patient who underwent chemoradiotherapy. The chain couples TRBV6-4 to TRBJ2-6, with D perhaps TRBD2 (6 bases). The clonotype originates from a human donor with HPV-associated anogenital cancer. The CDR3 DNA is TGTGCCAGCAGCAGCGGCGGGGCCTCCTCGGGCGTCCTGACTTTC. Translated: CASSSGGASSGVLTF.